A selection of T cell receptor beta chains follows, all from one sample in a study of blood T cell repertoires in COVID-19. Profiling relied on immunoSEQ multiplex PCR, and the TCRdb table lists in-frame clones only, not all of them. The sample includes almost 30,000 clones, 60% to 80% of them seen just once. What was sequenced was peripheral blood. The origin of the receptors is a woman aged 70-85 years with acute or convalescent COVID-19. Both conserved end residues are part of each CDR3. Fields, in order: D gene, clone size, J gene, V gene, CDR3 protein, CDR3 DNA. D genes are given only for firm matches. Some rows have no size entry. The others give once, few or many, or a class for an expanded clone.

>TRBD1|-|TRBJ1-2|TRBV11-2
CASSPTGIGYTF
TGTGCCAGCAGTCCGACAGGGATTGGCTACACCTTC
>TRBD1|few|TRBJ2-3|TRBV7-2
CASSNDRGRTDTQYF
TGTGCCAGCAGCAACGACAGGGGTCGCACAGATACGCAGTATTTT
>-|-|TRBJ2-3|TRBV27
CASWGRSSTDTQYF
TGTGCCAGCTGGGGCCGTTCTAGCACAGATACGCAGTATTTT
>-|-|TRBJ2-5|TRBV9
CASTTPETQYF
TGTGCCAGCACGACACCCGAGACCCAGTACTTC
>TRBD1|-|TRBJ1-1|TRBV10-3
CAISARDRNTEAFF
TGTGCCATCAGTGCTCGGGACAGGAACACTGAAGCTTTCTTT
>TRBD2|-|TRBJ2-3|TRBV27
CASRPMTSGGPTITDTQYF
TGTGCCAGCCGACCCATGACTAGCGGGGGGCCGACTATCACAGATACGCAGTATTTT
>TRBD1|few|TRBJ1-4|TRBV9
CASSGGQSEKLFF
TGTGCCAGCAGCGGGGGACAGAGCGAAAAACTGTTTTTT
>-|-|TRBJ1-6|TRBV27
CASSLEGRGMIDSPLHF
TGTGCCAGCAGTTTAGAGGGGAGGGGGATGATTGATTCACCCCTCCACTTT
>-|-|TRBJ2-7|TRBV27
CASSLSRYYEQYF
TGTGCCAGCAGTTTATCCCGGTACTACGAGCAGTACTTC
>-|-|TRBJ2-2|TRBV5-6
CASSLALPVQGGTGELFF
TGTGCCAGCAGCTTGGCTCTACCGGTGCAGGGTGGGACCGGGGAGCTGTTTTTT
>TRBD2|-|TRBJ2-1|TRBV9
CASSVAAGGSYNEQFF
TGTGCCAGCAGCGTAGCAGCGGGAGGCTCCTACAATGAGCAGTTCTTC
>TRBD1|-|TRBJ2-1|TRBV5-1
CASSGRGQNNEQFF
TGCGCCAGCAGCGGCCGGGGACAGAACAATGAGCAGTTCTTC
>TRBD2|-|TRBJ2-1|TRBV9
CASSVEAGTSVYEQFF
TGTGCCAGCAGCGTAGAGGCCGGGACTAGTGTCTATGAGCAGTTCTTC
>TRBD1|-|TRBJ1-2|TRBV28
CASSSPGQGSHGYTF
TGTGCCAGCAGTTCCCCGGGACAGGGGTCCCATGGCTACACCTTC